This T cell receptor beta chain was retrieved from a study of cytomegalovirus exposure and HLA in healthy donors. Overall study findings and caveats: Later on, analysis showed that most CMV-associated TCR beta chains appeared to be HLA-restricted. A later analysis found TCR association rates differed by HLA locus, highest for DRB1 and lowest for HLA-C. Previous analysis showed most TCR beta V segments were productive about 90% or about 30% of the time. The sole available immune exposure information was CMV serostatus.

PCR involved 60 Vbeta and 13 Jbeta primers. TCRdb's table, derived via immunoSEQ multiplex PCR, lists solely in-frame clones and lacks some. The sample shows some 140,000 clones, roughly 70% of them seen only once. CDR3 length equals 13 residues. The germline V and J ends were trimmed by 5 bases and 0 bases, with 7 bases remaining between them. CDR1 is ENHRY, CDR2 SYGVKD, per germline. With respect to this clone: Its specificity is not known.

V gene TRBV10-3 combines with J gene TRBJ1-1; D is possibly TRBD1 (5 bases). This receptor was obtained from a man aged 25-40 years in good health and CMV-seronegative. Material for sequencing was PBMCs. For the CDR3, the DNA is TGTGCCATCAGTCCAGGGATGAACACTGAAGCTTTCTTT. The encoded protein is CAISPGMNTEAFF.